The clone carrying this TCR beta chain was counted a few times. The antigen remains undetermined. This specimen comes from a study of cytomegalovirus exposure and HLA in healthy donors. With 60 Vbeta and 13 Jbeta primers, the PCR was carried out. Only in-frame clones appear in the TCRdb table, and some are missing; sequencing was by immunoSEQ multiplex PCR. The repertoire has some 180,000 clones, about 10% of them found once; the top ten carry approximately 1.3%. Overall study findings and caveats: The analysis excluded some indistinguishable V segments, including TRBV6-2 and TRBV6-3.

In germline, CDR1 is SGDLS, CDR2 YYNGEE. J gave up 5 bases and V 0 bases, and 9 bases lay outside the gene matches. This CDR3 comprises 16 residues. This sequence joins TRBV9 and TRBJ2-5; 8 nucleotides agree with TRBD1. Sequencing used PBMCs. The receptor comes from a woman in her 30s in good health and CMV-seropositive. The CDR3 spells CASSVGGTGGQETQYF. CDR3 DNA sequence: TGTGCCAGCAGCGTAGGGGGAACAGGGGGGCAGGAGACCCAGTACTTC.